These 27 T cell receptor beta chains were all obtained from the same sample, sequenced in a study of T cell changes during pregnancy in multiple sclerosis. Sequencing was performed with immunoSEQ multiplex PCR; in TCRdb, only in-frame clones are kept and a portion is missing. The sample lists around 47,000 clones, around 96% occurring once. This sample comprised peripheral blood, obtained in the second trimester of pregnancy. These TCRs come from a female donor with multiple sclerosis, enrolled in a pregnancy study.

The chain joins TRBV4-2 to TRBJ1-4; D might be TRBD1 (6 bases). Trimming took off 0 bases at V and 10 bases at J, with 15 bases between the two ends. Germline V gives CDR1 LGHNA, CDR2 YNFKEQ. CDR3 size: 15 residues. CDR3 bases: TGTGCCAGCAGCCAAGATAGTCGGGGGGCGGGAAAACTGTTTTTT. This gives the protein CASSQDSRGAGKLFF.

The chain is built from TRBV7-2 and TRBJ2-1, with D unresolved. Germline CDR1 reads SGHTA; CDR2 reads FQGNSA. Deletions cut 4 bases from V and 10 bases from J, with 14 bases between. The CDR3 consists of 13 residues. CDR3 DNA sequence: TGTGCCAGCAGCTCCGGTAGTTCGCGCGAGCAGTTCTTC. This codes for CASSSGSSREQFF.

The chain uses TRBV25-1 and TRBJ2-1, with D possibly matching TRBD1 (6 bases). The germline gives CDR1 MGHDK, CDR2 SYGVNS. Trimming pared 2 bases from V and 2 bases from J, leaving 10 bases between. The CDR3 runs 15 residues. The CDR3 DNA sequence: TGTGCCAGCAGTGAAACTGGGGGCCCCTACAATGAGCAGTTCTTC. Its protein product is CASSETGGPYNEQFF.

In this sample, this clone turned up once. The chain employs TRBV28 and TRBJ2-7, with D tentatively TRBD2 (5 bases). The CDR3 contains 14 residues. The germline V gene has CDR1 MDHEN and CDR2 SYDVKM. Trimming took 6 bases from V and 4 from J, leaving 16 bases between them. This CDR3 is CASRPSRRRYEQYF. Written as DNA, the CDR3 is TGTGCCAGCAGACCCTCGAGGAGGAGGTACGAGCAGTACTTC.

The V call is TRBV18, the J call TRBJ1-1; D is possibly TRBD1 (6 bases). The V end lost 3 bases, the J end lost 8 bases, and 13 bases lay between the germline ends. This CDR3 is 13 amino acids long. Germline lookup yields CDR1 KGHSH and CDR2 LQKENI. The CDR3 reads CASSPGTTGEAFF. DNA for the CDR3: TGTGCCAGCTCACCCGGCACCACAGGGGAAGCTTTCTTT.

The chain recombines TRBV11-3 with TRBJ2-2, with 8 bases matching TRBD1. CDR3 length equals 17 residues. The V gene's germline CDR1 is SGHNT and CDR2 YENEEA. The V and J ends lost 0 bases and 5 bases, in that order; junction bases with no gene match: 8. In DNA, the CDR3 is TGTGCCAGCAGCTTAGATCTGGCAGGGGGCTTGACCGGGGAGCTGTTTTTT. Translation: CASSLDLAGGLTGELFF.

The rearrangement uses TRBV5-1 and TRBJ2-7, with 11 bases fitting TRBD2. This CDR3 is 16 amino acids long. V lost 1 base and J lost 6; bases outside the gene matches: 9. Germline lookup yields CDR1 SGHRS and CDR2 YFSETQ. The CDR3 DNA reads TGCGCCAGCAGCTTGTTACTAGCGGGAGAACTAGGCGAGCAGTACTTC. Protein product: CASSLLLAGELGEQYF.

The V and J genes are TRBV14 and TRBJ2-2; tentative D call: TRBD1 (5 bases). The CDR3 totals 14 residues. V was shortened by 3 bases and J by 7 bases, with 12 bases between the two germline ends. Germline CDR1 reads SGHDN; CDR2 reads FVKESK. Written as DNA, the CDR3 is TGTGCCAGCAGCCATCGGCAGGGCAACGGGGAGCTGTTTTTT. It translates to CASSHRQGNGELFF.

The chain recombines TRBV7-2 with TRBJ1-3; a possible D gene is TRBD1 (6 bases). Germline CDR1 reads SGHTA; CDR2 reads FQGNSA. V was trimmed by 4 bases and J by 1 base, leaving 8 bases between them. This CDR3 is 14 amino acids long. CDR3 DNA sequence: TGTGCCAGCAGCTCGACAGGATCTGGAAACACCATATATTTT. It is translated as CASSSTGSGNTIYF.

The chain uses TRBV7-9 and TRBJ2-3; possible D gene TRBD2, 6 bases. The V gene lost 1 base and the J gene lost 2 bases, with 10 bases spanning the gap. Germline V gene lookup returns CDR1 SEHNR and CDR2 FQNEAQ (reference sequence). The CDR3 contains 15 residues. The CDR3 spells CASSLVGTHTDTQYF. For the CDR3, the DNA is TGTGCCAGCAGCTTAGTAGGGACTCACACAGATACGCAGTATTTT.

This chain connects TRBV27 to TRBJ2-3, with TRBD1 matching 8 bases. The V and J ends lost 5 bases and 6 bases, in that order; junction bases with no gene match: 7. Germline V CDR1 and CDR2: MNHEY, SMNVEV (reference sequence). The CDR3 covers 14 residues. CDR3 nucleotide sequence: TGTGCCAGCAGTCCAAGGACAGGGCGGGATACGCAGTATTTT. It specifies CASSPRTGRDTQYF.

The V and J genes are TRBV19 and TRBJ2-1; 10 bases align to TRBD2. Germline trimming cut 4 bases from V and 15 bases from J; bases unmatched to any gene: 6. This CDR3 region has 12 residues. Germline CDR1 is LNHDA and CDR2 is SQIVND (reference sequence). For the CDR3, the DNA is TGTGCCAGTAGTACCAGCGGGAGGGATCTGTTCTTC. It codes for CASSTSGRDLFF.

This chain links TRBV7-9 with TRBJ2-5; tentative D call: TRBD2 (6 bases). The CDR3 has 14 amino acids. With 5 bases removed from V and 3 bases from J, the gap between germline ends came to 13 bases. Germline V gene lookup returns CDR1 SEHNR and CDR2 FQNEAQ (reference sequence). CDR3: CASSGKGEEETQYF. DNA for the CDR3: TGTGCCAGCAGCGGCAAAGGGGAGGAAGAGACCCAGTACTTC.

V usage is TRBV27 and J usage is TRBJ2-3; 10 positions match TRBD2. Germline V gene sequence: CDR1 MNHEY, CDR2 SMNVEV (reference sequence). With V trimmed by 5 bases and J by 0 bases, 11 bases remained unmatched. The CDR3 runs to 18 residues. CDR3 loop: CASSHLAGARASTDTQYF. The CDR3 DNA sequence: TGTGCCAGCAGTCACCTAGCGGGGGCCCGTGCTAGCACAGATACGCAGTATTTT.

The chain combines TRBV7-2 with TRBJ1-4; the D gene is possibly TRBD1 (5 bases). Trimming took 5 bases from V and 1 from J, leaving 11 bases between them. CDR3 length: 15 residues. CDR1 SGHTA and CDR2 FQGNSA come from the germline V gene. CDR3 sequence reads: CASSTLGETNEKLFF. CDR3 in DNA: TGTGCCAGCAGCACCTTAGGGGAAACTAATGAAAAACTGTTTTTT.

This rearrangement joins TRBV5-1 to TRBJ1-2; D remains unclear. The V end was cut by 0 bases, the J end by 3 bases, with 6 bases between. CDR1 SGHRS and CDR2 YFSETQ come from the germline V gene. The CDR3 has 13 amino acids. The CDR3 loop is CASSLAGDYGYTF. As DNA, the CDR3 is TGCGCCAGCAGCTTGGCCGGAGACTATGGCTACACCTTC.

This sequence joins TRBV7-8 and TRBJ2-7; possibly TRBD2 for D (7 bases). The CDR3 has 16 amino acids. CDR1 and CDR2 from the germline V gene are SGHVS and FQNEAQ. Trimming cost V 4 bases and J 1 base, with 17 bases left between them. Written as DNA, the CDR3 is TGTGCCAGCAGCTCCAACAACCGGGGGGCGTCCTACGAGCAGTACTTC. Protein: CASSSNNRGASYEQYF.

The J gene is TRBJ2-5, the V gene TRBV7-2, with D perhaps TRBD1 (5 bases). The CDR3 consists of 15 residues. The V end was cut by 6 bases, the J end by 7 bases, with 21 bases between. Per the germline V gene, CDR1 is SGHTA and CDR2 is FQGNSA. DNA for the CDR3: TGTGCCAGCAGGTCTACAGGTTCCCCTGATGGGACCCAGTACTTC. This encodes CASRSTGSPDGTQYF.

This clone has just one count. V usage is TRBV11-3 and J usage is TRBJ2-1; maybe TRBD1 (7 bases). V gave up 2 bases and J gave up 0 bases, with 20 bases separating them. Germline V gene lookup returns CDR1 SGHNT and CDR2 YENEEA. This CDR3 has 19 residues. The CDR3 region is CASSLRGGRRTGSYNEQFF. For the CDR3, the DNA is TGTGCCAGCAGCTTACGAGGGGGGAGGCGGACAGGCTCCTACAATGAGCAGTTCTTC.

The rearrangement uses TRBV10-3 and TRBJ2-7; 12 nucleotides agree with TRBD1. The CDR3 is made up of 16 amino acids. The V segment lost 6 bases and the J segment 3 bases; nucleotides outside the gene matches: 9. Germline V lookup: CDR1 ENHRY, CDR2 SYGVKD. In DNA form, the CDR3 reads TGTGCCATCAGCAACCGGGACAGGGGGCTTCTCTACGAGCAGTACTTC. Translated: CAISNRDRGLLYEQYF.

The genes are TRBV9 and TRBJ1-6; D is undetermined. The CDR3 length is 14 residues. Deletions cut 3 bases from V and 4 bases from J, with 8 bases between. The germline gives CDR1 SGDLS, CDR2 YYNGEE. The CDR3 spells CASSAQWYNSPLHF. CDR3 in DNA: TGTGCCAGCAGCGCCCAGTGGTATAATTCACCCCTCCACTTT.

This sequence joins TRBV5-4 and TRBJ2-7; 10 bases agree with TRBD2. The germline CDR1 and CDR2 sequences are SGHNT and YYREEE (reference sequence). With V trimmed by 1 base and J by 7 bases, 8 bases remained unmatched. This CDR3 has 15 amino acids. The CDR3 nucleotides read TGTGCCAGCAGCTTGCAGCGGGGGGGCCAGGAAGAGCAGTACTTC. It specifies CASSLQRGGQEEQYF.

The J gene is TRBJ1-3, the V gene TRBV14; 9 positions agree with TRBD1. Germline V lookup: CDR1 SGHDN, CDR2 FVKESK. V dropped 2 bases and J dropped 4; count of bases not matched to a gene: 6. The CDR3 has 16 residues. This chain's CDR3 is CASSQKQGAKGNTIYF. Here the CDR3 DNA reads TGTGCCAGCAGCCAAAAACAGGGGGCTAAAGGAAACACCATATATTTT.

The V and J genes are TRBV18 and TRBJ1-2; 7 nucleotides line up with TRBD1. V trimming: 3 bases; J trimming: 2 bases; junction bases outside the gene matches: 6. CDR1 KGHSH and CDR2 LQKENI come from the germline V gene. The CDR3 runs to 15 residues. CDR3 in DNA: TGTGCCAGCTCACCTTCAGGGGACAGAAACTATGGCTACACCTTC. Translating gives CASSPSGDRNYGYTF.

The chain combines TRBV7-3 with TRBJ2-2; maybe TRBD2 (5 bases). The V end was cut by 3 bases, the J end by 7 bases, with 9 bases between. CDR3 length: 13 amino acids. The germline V gene encodes CDR1 SGHTA and CDR2 FQGTGA. DNA of the CDR3: TGTGCCAGCAGCTTGGTCGGGGACGGGGAGCTGTTTTTT. Its translation is CASSLVGDGELFF.

The V and J genes are TRBV5-1 and TRBJ1-4; weak D call: TRBD1 (5 bases). The CDR3 has 14 residues. Germline CDR1 SGHRS, CDR2 YFSETQ. The V end lost 0 bases, the J end lost 4 bases, and 7 bases lay between the germline ends. Written as DNA, the CDR3 is TGCGCCAGCAGCTTGGGACAGTTTAATGAAAAACTGTTTTTT. This sequence encodes CASSLGQFNEKLFF. Drawing the rest from reference TRBV5-1 and TRBJ1-4, the complete variable domain is KAGVTQTPRYLIKTRGQQVTLSCSPISGHRSVSWYQQTPGQGLQFLFEYFSETQRNKGNFPGRFSGRQFSNSRSEMNVSTLELGDSALYLCASSLGQFNEKLFFGSGTQLSVL.

This clone was seen only once. The chain couples TRBV6-5 to TRBJ1-3; D is perhaps TRBD1 (6 bases). The length of the CDR3 is 13 residues. V lost 6 bases and J lost 3, with 9 bases in between. Germline V gives CDR1 MNHEY, CDR2 SVGAGI. CDR3: CASRVQGGNTIYF. In DNA form, the CDR3 reads TGTGCCAGCAGGGTACAGGGTGGAAACACCATATATTTT.